Presented here are 10 T cell receptor beta chains from one specimen sequenced in a study of spatial heterogeneity in lung cancer. Study observations and caveats: Mutation counts in tumors were tracked by counts of expanded intratumoral alpha and beta TCRs.

TCRdb re-called the 5' RACE reads through MiXCR, storing one row per CDR3 protein. The table records 15,000 to 20,000 distinct CDR3 sequences, 7% to 8% of them present only once. Their recognized antigens are unknown. As for time point: sample taken at primary tumor resection. Specimen: lung tumor tissue, collected at surgery. These receptors were taken from a female donor with early-stage non-small cell lung cancer.

Ten or more counts support this clonotype. The chain combines TRBV6-5 with TRBJ2-1; 9 nucleotides agree with TRBD1. Germline V gene data show CDR1 as MNHEY and CDR2 as SVGAGI. With V trimmed by 10 bases and J by 7 bases, 14 bases remained unmatched. This CDR3 has 15 amino acids. The CDR3 bases are TGTGCCACCCAGTTCGGGGACAGGGAGAGAAATGAGCAGTTCTTC. Its protein product is CATQFGDRERNEQFF.

The V gene is TRBV5-1, the J gene TRBJ2-1; no clear D gene. Trimming left V 0 bases short and J 3 bases short, with 4 bases between. Germline CDR1 is SGHRS and CDR2 is YFSETQ. The CDR3 extends over 13 amino acids. CDR3 coding DNA: TGCGCCAGCAGCTTGGACAGCTACAATGAGCAGTTCTTC. Encoded protein: CASSLDSYNEQFF.

This clonotype was found many times. The chain is built from TRBV9 and TRBJ2-2; unclear D gene. In germline, CDR1 is SGDLS, CDR2 YYNGEE. The V end lost 0 bases, the J end lost 7 bases, and 7 bases lay between the germline ends. The CDR3 is made up of 13 amino acids. CDR3 sequence (DNA): TGTGCCAGCAGCGTAGGGGCGGACGGGGAGCTGTTTTTT. It yields the protein CASSVGADGELFF.

This clonotype has ten or more counts. J is TRBJ2-2 and V is TRBV4-2, with 10 bases lining up with TRBD2. This CDR3 is 16 amino acids long. From germline, CDR1 is LGHNA and CDR2 YNFKEQ. V lost 0 bases to trimming and J lost 7 bases; unmatched junction nucleotides: 5. CDR3 coding DNA: TGTGCCAGCAGCCAAGAAACTAGCGGGGTGGGCGGGGAGCTGTTTTTT. Its protein product is CASSQETSGVGGELFF.

This clonotype appeared many times. The chain joins TRBV7-2 to TRBJ1-5; weak D call: TRBD1 (6 bases). The CDR3 runs to 15 residues. The V end was cut by 1 base, the J end by 4 bases, with 11 bases between. Germline CDR1 reads SGHTA; CDR2 reads FQGNSA. This CDR3 reads CASSLDPGVNQPQHF. The CDR3 DNA reads TGTGCCAGCAGCTTAGACCCAGGGGTAAATCAGCCCCAGCATTTT. Based on the CDR3 plus reference TRBV7-2 and TRBJ1-5, the full variable domain is GAGVSQSPSNKVTEKGKDVELRCDPISGHTALYWYRQSLGQGLEFLIYFQGNSAPDKSGLPSDRFSAERTGGSVSTLTIQRTQQEDSAVYLCASSLDPGVNQPQHFGDGTRLSIL.

This clonotype has just a few counts. In DNA, the CDR3 is TGTGCCAGCAGCTCAGACCAACAGGGGACTAATGAAAAACTGTTTTTT. Its protein product is CASSSDQQGTNEKLFF. The rearrangement links TRBV5-4 to TRBJ1-4; 7 nucleotides agree with TRBD1. The CDR3 spans 16 residues. The junction had 7 bases not matched to a gene; V was cut back by 3 bases and J by 2 bases. Germline CDR1 and CDR2: SGHNT and YYREEE (reference sequence).

For this clonotype: A junction end diverges from the germline sequence, so it may reflect a read error. The CDR3 DNA is TGCAGTGTTAGACCCGGGACTGGGACAGATACGCAGTATTTT. The encoded protein is CSVRPGTGTDTQYF. The chain employs TRBV20-1 and TRBJ2-3; the D gene is possibly TRBD2 (6 bases). The CDR3 length is 14 residues. Germline V gene sequence: CDR1 DFQATT, CDR2 SNEGSKA (reference sequence).

This clonotype was seen only a few times. This sequence joins TRBV18 and TRBJ1-1, with D perhaps TRBD1 (5 bases). CDR3 length: 14 amino acids. V lost 4 bases and J lost 1, with 10 bases in between. CDR1 and CDR2 (germline): KGHSH, LQKENI. CDR3 residues: CASSQSGPNTEAFF. The CDR3 bases are TGTGCCAGCTCACAATCAGGGCCGAACACTGAAGCTTTCTTT.

This clonotype was recorded many times. DNA of the CDR3: TGTGCCAGCAGTTTATCCGCGGGGACCCATACGCAGTATTTT. Amino acid sequence: CASSLSAGTHTQYF. The chain is built from TRBV28 and TRBJ2-3; a possible D gene is TRBD2 (6 bases). The CDR3 extends over 14 amino acids. In germline, CDR1 is MDHEN, CDR2 SYDVKM. Trimming removed 1 base from V and 7 bases from J, with 12 bases in between.

This clonotype was found many times. This chain connects TRBV20-1 to TRBJ1-5; possibly TRBD1 for D (6 bases). This CDR3 is 14 amino acids long. V was shortened by 4 bases and J by 1 base, with 11 bases between the two germline ends. CDR1 and CDR2 from the germline V gene are DFQATT and SNEGSKA (reference sequence). The DNA of the CDR3 is TGCAGTGCTAAGGGACAACGGAGCAATCAGCCCCAGCATTTT. It encodes CSAKGQRSNQPQHF.